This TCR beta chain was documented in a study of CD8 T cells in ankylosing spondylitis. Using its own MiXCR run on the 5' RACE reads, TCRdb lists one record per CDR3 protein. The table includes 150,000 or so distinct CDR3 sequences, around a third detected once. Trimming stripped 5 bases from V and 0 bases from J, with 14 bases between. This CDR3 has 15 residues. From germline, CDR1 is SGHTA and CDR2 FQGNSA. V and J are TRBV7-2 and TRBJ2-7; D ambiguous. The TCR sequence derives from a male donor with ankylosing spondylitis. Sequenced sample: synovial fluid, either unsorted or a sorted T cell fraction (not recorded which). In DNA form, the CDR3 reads TGTGCCAGCAGCCCCTCCGGGCGGAGCTCCTACGAGCAGTACTTC. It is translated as CASSPSGRSSYEQYF.